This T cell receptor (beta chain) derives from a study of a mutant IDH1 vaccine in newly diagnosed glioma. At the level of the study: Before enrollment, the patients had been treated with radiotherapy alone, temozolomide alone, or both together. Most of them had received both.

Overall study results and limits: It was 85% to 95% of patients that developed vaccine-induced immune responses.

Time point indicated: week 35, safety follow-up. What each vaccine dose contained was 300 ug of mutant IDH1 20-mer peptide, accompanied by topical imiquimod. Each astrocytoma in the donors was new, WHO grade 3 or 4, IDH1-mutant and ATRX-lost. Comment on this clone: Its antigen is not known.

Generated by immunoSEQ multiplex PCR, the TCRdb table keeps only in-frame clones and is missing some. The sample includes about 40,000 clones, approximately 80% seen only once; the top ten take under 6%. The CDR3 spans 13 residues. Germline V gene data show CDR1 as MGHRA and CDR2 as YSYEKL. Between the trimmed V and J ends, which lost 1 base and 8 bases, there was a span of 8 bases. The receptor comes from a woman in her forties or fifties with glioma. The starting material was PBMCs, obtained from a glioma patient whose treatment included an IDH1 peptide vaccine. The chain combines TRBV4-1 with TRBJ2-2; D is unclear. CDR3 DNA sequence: TGCGCCAGCAGCCAAGGTCTTCCAGGGGAGCTGTTTTTT. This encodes CASSQGLPGELFF.